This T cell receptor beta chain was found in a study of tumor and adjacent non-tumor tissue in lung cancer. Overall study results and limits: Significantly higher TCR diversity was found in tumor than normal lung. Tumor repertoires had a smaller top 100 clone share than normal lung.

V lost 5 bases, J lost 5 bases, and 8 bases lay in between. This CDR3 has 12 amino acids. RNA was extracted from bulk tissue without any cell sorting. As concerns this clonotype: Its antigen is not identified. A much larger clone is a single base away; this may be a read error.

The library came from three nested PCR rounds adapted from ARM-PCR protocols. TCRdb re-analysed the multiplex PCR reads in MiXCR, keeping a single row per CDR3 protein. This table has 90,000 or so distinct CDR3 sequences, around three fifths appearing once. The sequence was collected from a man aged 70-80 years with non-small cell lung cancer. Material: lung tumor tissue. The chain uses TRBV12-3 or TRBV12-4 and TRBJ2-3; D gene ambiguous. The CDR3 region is CASSTSGDTQYF. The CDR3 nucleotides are TGTGCCAGCAGTACATCGGGAGATACGCAGTATTTT.